This T cell receptor beta chain is from a study of blood T cells in healthy people across ages. A single count supports this clonotype. Its antigen is not identified. One end of the junction is discordant with germline, which a read error may explain. The donors, aged about 6 to 95, were healthy Caucasians from Russia. Per the germline V gene, CDR1 is SGDLS and CDR2 is YYNGEE. The CDR3 contains 14 residues. A second PCR, run for roughly 7 to 11 cycles, used a sample-barcoded 5' primer plus a J-beta primer mix. TCRdb fed the 5' RACE reads into MiXCR, producing one record per CDR3 protein. In the table there are 1.5 million or so distinct CDR3 sequences, roughly 40% of which are singletons. Study-level points and caveats: Roughly linearly, TCR beta diversity per million T cells fell as age increased. Unsorted PBMC input precluded a conclusive naive versus antigen-experienced comparison.

The V and J genes are TRBV9 and TRBJ2-1, with D unresolved. The TCR originated in a woman between 18 and 29 years old in good health. Source material: blood. CDR3 region: CASSGASSYNGQFF. In nucleotides, the CDR3 is TGTGCCAGCAGCGGGGCAAGCTCCTACAATGGGCAGTTCTTC.